What follows is one TCR beta chain and its context. TCR sequencing used cDNA made by reverse transcription of extracted RNA. Using immunoSEQ multiplex PCR, the repertoire was profiled, and TCRdb retains in-frame clones only, with some absent. The table shows about 210,000 clones, with around three fifths occurring only once. Treatment of the sample: oral pan-JAK inhibitor, 5-10 mg twice daily. Peripheral blood and lesional scalp punch biopsies were taken from alopecia areata patients. The data were taken from a study of CD8+ T cells in alopecia areata. For the study at large: Treated patients were dosed with oral tofacitinib, taking 5 to 10 mg twice daily. The drug, tofacitinib, lasted 6 to 18 months, followed by 6 months off drug.

CDR1 is SGDLS and CDR2 is YYNGEE in the germline V gene. There are 13 residues in the CDR3. V dropped 4 bases and J dropped 2; count of bases not matched to a gene: 2. The origin of this receptor is a human donor with alopecia areata. This chain connects TRBV9 to TRBJ1-2, with 7 bases that match TRBD1. The starting material was CD4+ T cells sorted from blood, obtained at week 4, from a patient treated with tofacitinib. The CDR3 is CASSLDRNYGYTF. CDR3 coding DNA: TGTGCCAGCAGCTTGGACAGGAACTATGGCTACACCTTC.